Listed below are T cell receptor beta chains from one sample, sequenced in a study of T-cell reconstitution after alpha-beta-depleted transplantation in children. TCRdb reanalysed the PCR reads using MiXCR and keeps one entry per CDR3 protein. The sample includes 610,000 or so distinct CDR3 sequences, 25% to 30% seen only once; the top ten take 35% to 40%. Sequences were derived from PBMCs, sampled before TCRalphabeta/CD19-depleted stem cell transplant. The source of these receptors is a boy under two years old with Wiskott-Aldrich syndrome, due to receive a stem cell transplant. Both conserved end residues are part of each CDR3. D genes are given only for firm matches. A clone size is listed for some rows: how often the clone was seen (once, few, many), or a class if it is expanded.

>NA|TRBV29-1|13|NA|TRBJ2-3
TGCAGCGTTGAAAGGCGGTTTACAGATACGCAGTATTTT
CSVERRFTDTQYF
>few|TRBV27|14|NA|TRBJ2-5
TGTGCCAGCAGTCCCCTTGCAACCCCAGAGACCCAGTACTTC
CASSPLATPETQYF
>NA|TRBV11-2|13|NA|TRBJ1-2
TGTGCCAGCAGCTTAGACACAGGGACCGGCTACACCTTC
CASSLDTGTGYTF
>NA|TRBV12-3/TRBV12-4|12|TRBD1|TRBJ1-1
TGTGCCAGCACCGACGGACAGGGAGAAGCTTTCTTT
CASTDGQGEAFF
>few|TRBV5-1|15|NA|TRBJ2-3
TGCGCCAGCAGCTTGCCAGGGACTAGCACAGATACGCAGTATTTT
CASSLPGTSTDTQYF
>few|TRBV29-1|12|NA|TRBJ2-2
TGCAGCGTTGCCGGAAACACCGGGGAGCTGTTTTTT
CSVAGNTGELFF
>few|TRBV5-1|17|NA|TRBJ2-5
TGCGCCAGCAGCTTCGGGGGTGGACTGGCGATGGGTGAGACCCAGTACTTC
CASSFGGGLAMGETQYF
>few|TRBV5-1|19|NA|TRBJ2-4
TGCGCCAGCAGCTTGACCGAGACCACTAGACTACTAGCCAAAAACATTCAGTACTTC
CASSLTETTRLLAKNIQYF
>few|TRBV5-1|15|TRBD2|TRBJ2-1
TGCGCCAGCAGCTCAGGGGCTAGCGGGACCAATGAGCAGTTCTTC
CASSSGASGTNEQFF
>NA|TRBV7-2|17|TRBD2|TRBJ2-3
TGTGCCAGCAGCTTACTAGCGGGAGCAGCGAACCCAGATACGCAGTATTTT
CASSLLAGAANPDTQYF
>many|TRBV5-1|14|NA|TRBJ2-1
TGCGCCAGCAGCTTGGTGGCAGGGAAAGATGAGCAGTTCTTC
CASSLVAGKDEQFF
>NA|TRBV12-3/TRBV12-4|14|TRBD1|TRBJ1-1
TGTGCCAGCAGTTTAAACAGGGGATACACTGAAGCTTTCTTT
CASSLNRGYTEAFF
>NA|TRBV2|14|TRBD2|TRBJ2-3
TGTGCCGGCCCCCCCCCGACTAGCGGGAGAACGCAGTATTTT
CAGPPPTSGRTQYF
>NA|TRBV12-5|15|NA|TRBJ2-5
TGTGCTAGTGGTTTGGTAGTGACAGGTCAAGAGACCCAGTACTTC
CASGLVVTGQETQYF
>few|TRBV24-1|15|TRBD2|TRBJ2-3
TGTGCCACCAGTGATTCGAGCGGGAGGGCCGATACGCAGTATTTT
CATSDSSGRADTQYF
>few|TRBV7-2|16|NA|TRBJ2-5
TGTGCCAGCAGCTTATTTGTGGCGGGGAAACAAGAGACCCAGTACTTC
CASSLFVAGKQETQYF
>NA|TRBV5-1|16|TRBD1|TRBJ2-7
TGCGCCAGCAGCTTGAGAGGGGGACAGGGGGCGCACGAGCAGTACTTC
CASSLRGGQGAHEQYF
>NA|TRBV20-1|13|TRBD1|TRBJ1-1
TGCAGTGCCCCGGGACAGGGGCTGGCTGAAGCTTTCTTT
CSAPGQGLAEAFF
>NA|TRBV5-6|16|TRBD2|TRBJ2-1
TGTGCCAGCAGCTTCGCCTCTGGCGGGAGGAGGGCCCGAGAGTTCTTC
CASSFASGGRRAREFF
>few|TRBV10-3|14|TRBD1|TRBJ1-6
TGTGCCATCAGTTCGACAGGGGGCAATTCACCCCTCCACTTT
CAISSTGGNSPLHF
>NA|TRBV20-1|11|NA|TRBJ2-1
TGCAGTGCTAGATTATTGAATGAGCAGTTCTTC
CSARLLNEQFF
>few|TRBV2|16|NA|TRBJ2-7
TGTGCCAGCAGTGGATCTTCACCCTCCCGATCGTACGAGCAGTACTTC
CASSGSSPSRSYEQYF
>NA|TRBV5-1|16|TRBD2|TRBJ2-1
TGCGCCAGCAGCTTGGTGGTAGCGGGAGGATACAATGAGCAGTTCTTC
CASSLVVAGGYNEQFF
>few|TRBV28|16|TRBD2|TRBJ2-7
TGTGCCAGCAGTTTCCCACTAGCGGGCGGTGACTACGAGCAGTACTTC
CASSFPLAGGDYEQYF
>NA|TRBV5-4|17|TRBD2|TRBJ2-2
TGTGCCAGCAGCTTCCGAAGACTAGCGGGAGAATCCGGGGAGCTGTTTTTT
CASSFRRLAGESGELFF
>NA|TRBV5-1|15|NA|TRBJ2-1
TGCGCCAGCAGCTCAGGTGGGGTACGGTACAATGAGCAGTTCTTC
CASSSGGVRYNEQFF
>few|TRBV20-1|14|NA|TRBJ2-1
TGCAGTGCTGCCCCAGCCCCTTCCTACAATGAGCAGTTCTTC
CSAAPAPSYNEQFF
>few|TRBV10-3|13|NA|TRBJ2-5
TGTGCCATCAGTGATGGACTTAGAGGGACCCAGTACTTC
CAISDGLRGTQYF
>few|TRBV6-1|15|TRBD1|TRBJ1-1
TGTGCCAGCAGTCTGACAGGGACCAGCGACACTGAAGCTTTCTTT
CASSLTGTSDTEAFF
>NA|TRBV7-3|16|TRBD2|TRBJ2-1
TGTGCCAGCAGCTTAATTGGGACTAGCGGGAGAAATGAGCAGTTCTTC
CASSLIGTSGRNEQFF
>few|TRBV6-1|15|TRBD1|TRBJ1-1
TGTGCCAGCAGTGGGGGACAGGGTATGAACACTGAAGCTTTCTTT
CASSGGQGMNTEAFF
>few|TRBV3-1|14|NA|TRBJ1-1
TGTGCCAGCAGCCAATTGGGGGAGGCCACTGAAGCTTTCTTT
CASSQLGEATEAFF
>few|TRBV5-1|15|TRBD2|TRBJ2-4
TGCGCCAGCAGCTCTACGGGACTAGCGGGGAACATTCAGTACTTC
CASSSTGLAGNIQYF
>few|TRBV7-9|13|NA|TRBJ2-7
TGTGCCAGCAGATCAGGGGCCTCCTACGAGCAGTACTTC
CASRSGASYEQYF
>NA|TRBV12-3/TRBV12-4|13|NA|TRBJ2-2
TGTGCCAGCACCTTGGCCCACACCGGGGAGCTGTTTTTT
CASTLAHTGELFF
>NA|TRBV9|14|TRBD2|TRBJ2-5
TGTGCCAGCAGCGGGACTAGCGGAAGGGAGACCCAGTACTTC
CASSGTSGRETQYF
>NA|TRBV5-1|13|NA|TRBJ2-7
TGCGCCAGCAGCCCGTCATCCAACTACGAGCAGTACTTC
CASSPSSNYEQYF
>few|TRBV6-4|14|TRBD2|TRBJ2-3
TGTGCCAGCAAACCTAGCGGGAGGGCCAATACGCAGTATTTT
CASKPSGRANTQYF
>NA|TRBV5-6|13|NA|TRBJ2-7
TGTGCCAGCAGCTTGGCCGTTCCGGGGGAGCAGTACTTC
CASSLAVPGEQYF
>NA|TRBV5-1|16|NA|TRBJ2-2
TGCGCCAGCAGCTTGGGGACAGCATCGAACACCGGGGAGCTGTTTTTT
CASSLGTASNTGELFF
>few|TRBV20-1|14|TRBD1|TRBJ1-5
TGCAGTGCCGCATGGGACAGCGGCAATCAGCCCCAGCATTTT
CSAAWDSGNQPQHF
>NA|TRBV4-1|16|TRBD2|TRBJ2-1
TGCGCCAGCAGCCAAGCCCCAGCGGGGATCTACAATGAGCAGTTCTTC
CASSQAPAGIYNEQFF
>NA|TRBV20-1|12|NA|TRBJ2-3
TGCAGTGCTAGTGAGATCGCAGATACGCAGTATTTT
CSASEIADTQYF
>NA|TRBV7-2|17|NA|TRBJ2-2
TGTGCCAGCAGCTTAAGGCTGGGACGGACGACCACCGGGGAGCTGTTTTTT
CASSLRLGRTTTGELFF
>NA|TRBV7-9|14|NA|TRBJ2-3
TGTGCCAGCACCTTGGGTGGCGGCACAGATACGCAGTATTTT
CASTLGGGTDTQYF